This T cell receptor (beta chain) was documented in a study of blood T cell repertoires in COVID-19. In the study overall: The United States, Italy and Spain were the sources of the acute and convalescent COVID-19 samples.

This clone was picked up one time. CDR3 size: 17 residues. V lost 3 bases and J lost 0, with 18 bases in between. CDR1 is MNHEY and CDR2 is SMNVEV in the germline V gene (reference sequence). Each participant's cohort was designated according to participant-reported clinical history. Sequencing was performed with immunoSEQ multiplex PCR; in TCRdb, only in-frame clones are kept and a portion is missing. The sample holds approximately 170,000 clones, 84% seen once. This clonotype was obtained from a woman in her fifties or sixties who had recovered from COVID-19. The source material was PBMCs or T cells enriched from blood (not recorded which). The J gene is TRBJ2-7, the V gene TRBV27, with a weak D call TRBD1 (6 bases). This CDR3 reads CASSFVSGAGVSYEQYF. Written as DNA, the CDR3 is TGTGCCAGCAGTTTTGTCTCTGGGGCAGGGGTCTCCTACGAGCAGTACTTC.